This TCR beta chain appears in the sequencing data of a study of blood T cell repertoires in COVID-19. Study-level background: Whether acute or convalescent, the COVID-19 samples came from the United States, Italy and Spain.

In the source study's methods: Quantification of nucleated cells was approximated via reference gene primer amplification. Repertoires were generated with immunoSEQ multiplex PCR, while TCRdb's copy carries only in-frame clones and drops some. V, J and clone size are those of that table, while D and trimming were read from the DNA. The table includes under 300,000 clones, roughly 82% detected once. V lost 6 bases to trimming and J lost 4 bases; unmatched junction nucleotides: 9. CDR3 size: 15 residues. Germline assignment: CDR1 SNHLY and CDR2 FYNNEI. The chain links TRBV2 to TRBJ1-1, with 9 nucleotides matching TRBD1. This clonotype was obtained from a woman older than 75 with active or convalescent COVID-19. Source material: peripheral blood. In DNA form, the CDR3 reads TGTGCCAGCAGAACCACAGGGGGCGAGGGCACTGAAGCTTTCTTT. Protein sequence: CASRTTGGEGTEAFF.